The following is a TCR beta chain sequence with its context. What it binds is not known. Additional DNA sequences in this sample encode the identical CDR3. The repertoire was sequenced with immunoSEQ multiplex PCR; TCRdb's copy has only in-frame clones and lacks some. The sample lists 500 or so clones, about 88% occurring once. The source of the sample is a study of chemoradiotherapy in HPV16-positive cancers. Study results and caveats: Candidate HPV-specific clones and E7-related TCR motifs grew in tumor during treatment.

This CDR3 comprises 15 residues. V lost 4 bases to trimming and J lost 1 base; unmatched junction nucleotides: 9. CDR1 and CDR2 (germline): GTSNPN, SVGIG (reference sequence). The material was tumor tissue, obtained from a patient who underwent chemoradiotherapy. The TCR comes from a human donor with HPV-associated anogenital cancer. The V and J genes are TRBV30 and TRBJ1-1; 7 nucleotides align to TRBD1. As DNA, the CDR3 is TGTGCCTGGATCCCACAGGGGTGGGGGAACACTGAAGCTTTCTTT. Its protein product is CAWIPQGWGNTEAFF.